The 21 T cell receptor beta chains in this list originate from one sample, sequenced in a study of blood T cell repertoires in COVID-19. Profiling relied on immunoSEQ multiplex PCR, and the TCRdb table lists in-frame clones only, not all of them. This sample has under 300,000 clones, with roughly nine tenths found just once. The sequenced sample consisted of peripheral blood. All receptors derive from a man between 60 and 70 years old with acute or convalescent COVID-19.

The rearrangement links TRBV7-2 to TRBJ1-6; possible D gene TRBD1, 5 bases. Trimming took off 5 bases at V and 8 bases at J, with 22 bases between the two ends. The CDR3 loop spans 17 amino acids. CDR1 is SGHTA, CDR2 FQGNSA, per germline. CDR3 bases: TGTGCCAGCAGCCCATCTCCTTTTGGGGCAGCCTATTCACCCCTCCACTTT. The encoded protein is CASSPSPFGAAYSPLHF.

The CDR3 here is CASSVEYQDPFNEQYF. CDR3 DNA: TGTGCCAGCAGCGTCGAATACCAGGATCCCTTTAACGAGCAGTACTTC. The chain has TRBV9 and TRBJ2-7; D remains unclear. The CDR3 is 16 amino acids. Germline lookup yields CDR1 SGDLS and CDR2 YYNGEE. Trimming shortened V by 2 bases and J by 5 bases, and 20 bases separated the two germline ends.

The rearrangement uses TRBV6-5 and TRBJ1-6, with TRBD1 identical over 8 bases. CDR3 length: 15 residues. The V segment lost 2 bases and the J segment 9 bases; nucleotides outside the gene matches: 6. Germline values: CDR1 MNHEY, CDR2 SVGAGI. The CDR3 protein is CASSYDRGIASPLHF. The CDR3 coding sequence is TGTGCCAGCAGTTACGACAGGGGTATCGCTTCACCCCTCCACTTT.

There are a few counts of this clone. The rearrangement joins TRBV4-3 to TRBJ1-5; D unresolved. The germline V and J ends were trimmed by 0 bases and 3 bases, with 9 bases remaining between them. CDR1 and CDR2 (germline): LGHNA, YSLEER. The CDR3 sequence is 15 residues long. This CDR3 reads CASSQDYSFNQPQHF. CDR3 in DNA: TGCGCCAGCAGCCAAGACTACAGTTTCAATCAGCCCCAGCATTTT.

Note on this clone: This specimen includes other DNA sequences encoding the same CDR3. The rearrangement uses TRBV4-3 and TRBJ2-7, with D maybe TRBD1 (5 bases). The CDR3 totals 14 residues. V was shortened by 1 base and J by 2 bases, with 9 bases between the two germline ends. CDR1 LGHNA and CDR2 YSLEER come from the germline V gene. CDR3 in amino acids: CASSQGRGTYEQYF. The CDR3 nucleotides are TGCGCCAGCAGCCAAGGTAGGGGAACCTACGAGCAGTACTTC.

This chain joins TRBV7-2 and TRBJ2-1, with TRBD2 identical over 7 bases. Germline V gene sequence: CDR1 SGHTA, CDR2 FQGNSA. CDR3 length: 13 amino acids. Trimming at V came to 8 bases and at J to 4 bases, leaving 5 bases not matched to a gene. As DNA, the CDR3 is TGTGCCAGCGACCTAGCGGAATACAATGAGCAGTTCTTC. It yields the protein CASDLAEYNEQFF.

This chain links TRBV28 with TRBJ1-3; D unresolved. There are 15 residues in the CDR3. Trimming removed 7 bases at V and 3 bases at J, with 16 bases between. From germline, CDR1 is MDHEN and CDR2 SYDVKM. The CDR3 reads CASTRLQAFGNTIYF. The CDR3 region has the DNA TGTGCCAGCACCCGATTGCAGGCATTTGGAAACACCATATATTTT.

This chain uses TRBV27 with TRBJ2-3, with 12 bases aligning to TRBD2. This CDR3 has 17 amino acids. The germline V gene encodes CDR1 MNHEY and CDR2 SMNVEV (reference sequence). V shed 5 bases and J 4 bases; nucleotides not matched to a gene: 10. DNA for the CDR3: TGTGCCAGCAGTCCCCGGACTAGCGGGACGATGGCAGATACGCAGTATTTT. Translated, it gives CASSPRTSGTMADTQYF.

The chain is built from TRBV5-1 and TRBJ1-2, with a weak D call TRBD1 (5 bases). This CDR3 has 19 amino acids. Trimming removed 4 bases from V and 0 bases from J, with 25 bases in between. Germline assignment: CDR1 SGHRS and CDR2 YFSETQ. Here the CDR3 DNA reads TGCGCCAGCAGCGTTGGCTTTCTCGAACAGGCATTATCTAACTATGGCTACACCTTC. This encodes CASSVGFLEQALSNYGYTF.

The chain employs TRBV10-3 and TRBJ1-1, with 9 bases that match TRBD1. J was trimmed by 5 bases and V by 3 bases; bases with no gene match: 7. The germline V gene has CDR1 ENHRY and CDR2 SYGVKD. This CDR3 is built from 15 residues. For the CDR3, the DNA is TGTGCCATCAGTGACGGTAACAGGGGGCGAACTGAAGCTTTCTTT. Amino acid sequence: CAISDGNRGRTEAFF.

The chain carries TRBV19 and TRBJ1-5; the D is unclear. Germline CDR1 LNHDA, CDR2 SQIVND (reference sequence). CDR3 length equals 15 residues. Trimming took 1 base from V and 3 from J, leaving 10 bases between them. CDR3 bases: TGTGCCAGTAGTATAGCTAGAGGTCCCAATCAGCCCCAGCATTTT. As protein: CASSIARGPNQPQHF.

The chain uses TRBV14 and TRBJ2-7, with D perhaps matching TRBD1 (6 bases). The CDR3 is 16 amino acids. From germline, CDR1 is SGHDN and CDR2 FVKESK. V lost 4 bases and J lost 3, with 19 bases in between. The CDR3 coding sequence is TGTGCCAGCAGCCGAGAACCCCCTACAGGGTTCTACGAGCAGTACTTC. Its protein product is CASSREPPTGFYEQYF.

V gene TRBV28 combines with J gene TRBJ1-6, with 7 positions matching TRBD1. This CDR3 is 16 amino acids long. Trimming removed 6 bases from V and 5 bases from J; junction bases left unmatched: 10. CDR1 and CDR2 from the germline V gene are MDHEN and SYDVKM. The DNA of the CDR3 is TGTGCCAGCAGGCTATATCCCGGGACAGATAATTCACCCCTCCACTTT. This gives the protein CASRLYPGTDNSPLHF. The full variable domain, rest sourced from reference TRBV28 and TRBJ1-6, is DVKVTQSSRYLVKRTGEKVFLECVQDMDHENMFWYRQDPGLGLRLIYFSYDVKMKEKGDIPEGYSVSREKKERFSLILESASTNQTSMYLCASRLYPGTDNSPLHFGNGTRLTVT.

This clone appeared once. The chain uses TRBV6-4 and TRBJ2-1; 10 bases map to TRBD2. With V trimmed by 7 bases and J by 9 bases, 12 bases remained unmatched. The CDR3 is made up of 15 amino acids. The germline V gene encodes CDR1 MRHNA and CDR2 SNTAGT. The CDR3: CASTLTSGPGGEQFF. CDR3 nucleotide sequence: TGTGCCAGCACCCTGACTAGCGGGCCTGGGGGTGAGCAGTTCTTC.

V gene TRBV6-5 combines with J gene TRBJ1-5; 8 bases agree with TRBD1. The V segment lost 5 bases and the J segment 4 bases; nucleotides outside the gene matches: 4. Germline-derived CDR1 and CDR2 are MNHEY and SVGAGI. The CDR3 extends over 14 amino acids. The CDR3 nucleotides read TGTGCCAGCAGTAGAGGACAGGGTAATCAGCCCCAGCATTTT. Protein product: CASSRGQGNQPQHF.

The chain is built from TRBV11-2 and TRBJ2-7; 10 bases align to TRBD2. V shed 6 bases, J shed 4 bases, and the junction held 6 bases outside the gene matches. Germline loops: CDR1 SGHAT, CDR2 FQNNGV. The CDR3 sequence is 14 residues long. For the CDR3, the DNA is TGTGCCAGCAGTTTTGGACTAGCGGATTACGAGCAGTACTTC. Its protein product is CASSFGLADYEQYF.

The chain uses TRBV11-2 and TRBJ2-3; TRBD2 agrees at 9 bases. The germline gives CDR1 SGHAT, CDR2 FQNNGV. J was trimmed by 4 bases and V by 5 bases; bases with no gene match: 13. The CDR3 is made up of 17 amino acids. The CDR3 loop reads CASSRWGSGSVPDTQYF. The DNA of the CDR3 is TGTGCCAGCAGCCGATGGGGTAGCGGGAGTGTTCCAGATACGCAGTATTTT. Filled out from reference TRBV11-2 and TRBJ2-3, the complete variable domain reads EAGVAQSPRYKIIEKRQSVAFWCNPISGHATLYWYQQILGQGPKLLIQFQNNGVVDDSQLPKDRFSAERLKGVDSTLKIQPAKLEDSAVYLCASSRWGSGSVPDTQYFGPGTRLTVL.

The CDR3 sequence is CASSMYRQETQYF. CDR3 sequence (DNA): TGTGCCAGTAGTATGTACAGACAAGAGACCCAGTACTTC. V is TRBV19 and J is TRBJ2-5; D remains unclear. V lost 3 bases, J lost 2 bases, and 7 bases lay in between. The germline CDR1 and CDR2 sequences are LNHDA and SQIVND (reference sequence). The CDR3 runs to 13 residues.

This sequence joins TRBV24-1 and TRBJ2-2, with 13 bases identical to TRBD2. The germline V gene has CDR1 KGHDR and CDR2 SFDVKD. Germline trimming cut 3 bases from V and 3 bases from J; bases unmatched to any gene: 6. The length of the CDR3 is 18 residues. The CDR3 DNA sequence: TGTGCCACCAGTGATCCGGGACTAGCGGGGAGGGACACCGGGGAGCTGTTTTTT. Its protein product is CATSDPGLAGRDTGELFF.

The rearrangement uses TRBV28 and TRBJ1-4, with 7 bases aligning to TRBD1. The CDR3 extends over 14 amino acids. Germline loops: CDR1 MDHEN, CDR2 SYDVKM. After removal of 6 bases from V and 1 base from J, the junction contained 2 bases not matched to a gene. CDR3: CASRGDRTNEKLFF. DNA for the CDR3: TGTGCCAGCAGGGGGGACAGAACTAATGAAAAACTGTTTTTT.

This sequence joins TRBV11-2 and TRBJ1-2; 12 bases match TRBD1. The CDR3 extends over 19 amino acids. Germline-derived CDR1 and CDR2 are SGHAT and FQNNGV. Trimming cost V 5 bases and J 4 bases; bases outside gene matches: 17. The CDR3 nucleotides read TGTGCCAGCAGCCCCTCCCCCGCTGCCTGGGGACAGGGGGCCTATGGCTACACCTTC. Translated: CASSPSPAAWGQGAYGYTF.